The 11 T cell receptor beta chains in this list originate from one sample, sequenced in a study of blood T cell repertoires in COVID-19. Libraries were prepared by immunoSEQ multiplex PCR; TCRdb keeps only in-frame clonotypes and omits some of them. The sample holds 90,000 to 100,000 clones, 84% seen once. Sequenced: peripheral blood. The receptor source for this set is a man between 65 and 79 years old with active or convalescent COVID-19.

V usage is TRBV3-1 (or the pseudogene TRBV3-2) and J usage is TRBJ1-5; possibly TRBD1 for D (5 bases). V lost 3 bases and J 6 bases, leaving 15 bases between the germline ends. CDR1 and CDR2 from the germline V gene are LGHDT and YNNKEL (reference sequence). CDR3 size: 15 residues. DNA of the CDR3: TGTGCCAGCAGCCAGGGGGGGACCTCCGCTCAGCCCCAGCATTTT. This sequence encodes CASSQGGTSAQPQHF.

This chain links TRBV29-1 with TRBJ2-5; 7 bases match TRBD2. V gave up 4 bases and J gave up 7 bases; unmatched junction bases: 9. From germline, CDR1 is SQVTM and CDR2 ANQGSEA. The CDR3 has 13 amino acids. The CDR3 loop is CSVVQNGGGTQYF. In DNA, the CDR3 is TGCAGCGTTGTACAGAATGGGGGGGGGACCCAGTACTTC.

The V call is TRBV7-8, the J call TRBJ1-5; 7 nucleotides match TRBD1. After removal of 6 bases from V and 5 bases from J, the junction contained 4 bases not matched to a gene. The germline CDR1 and CDR2 sequences are SGHVS and FQNEAQ. CDR3 size: 13 residues. The CDR3 nucleotides are TGTGCCAGCAGTCCACAGGGGTATCAGCCCCAGCATTTT. Translating gives CASSPQGYQPQHF.

In this sample, this clone turned up a few times. Other nucleotide sequences from this sample produce the same CDR3. The rearrangement joins TRBV9 to TRBJ1-6; 11 nucleotides align to TRBD1. Unmatched junction bases numbered 4, after V lost 2 bases and J lost 9 bases. Germline V gives CDR1 SGDLS, CDR2 YYNGEE. The CDR3 is made up of 15 amino acids. The CDR3 region is CASSVGQGAGSPLHF. The CDR3 coding sequence is TGTGCCAGCAGCGTTGGACAGGGGGCTGGTTCACCCCTCCACTTT.

This clone was observed a few times. This sequence joins TRBV7-2 and TRBJ2-7, with D maybe TRBD1 (6 bases). V shed 3 bases and J shed 6 bases, with 12 bases lying between them. CDR1 and CDR2 (germline): SGHTA, FQGNSA. The CDR3 length is 13 residues. The DNA for the CDR3 is TGTGCCAGCAGCTTGTCCAGGGGCCTCGAGCAGTACTTC. Translated, it gives CASSLSRGLEQYF.

The chain links TRBV18 to TRBJ2-1; 9 bases map to TRBD2. The germline gives CDR1 KGHSH, CDR2 LQKENI. The CDR3 consists of 15 residues. V lost 6 bases, J lost 10 bases, and 13 bases stayed unmatched. CDR3 sequence: CASSRLSGGNPEQFF. CDR3 in DNA: TGTGCCAGCTCTCGTCTCAGCGGGGGGAATCCGGAGCAGTTCTTC.

V and J are TRBV19 and TRBJ2-7, with 7 bases that match TRBD2. CDR1 and CDR2 from the germline V gene are LNHDA and SQIVND (reference sequence). V shed 4 bases and J 1 base; nucleotides not matched to a gene: 1. This CDR3 is 13 amino acids long. The CDR3 DNA sequence: TGTGCCAGTAGTACTAGCGGTTCCTACGAGCAGTACTTC. Amino acid sequence: CASSTSGSYEQYF.

The rearrangement links TRBV19 to TRBJ1-1; 8 bases map to TRBD1. The CDR3 covers 19 residues. Germline V CDR1 and CDR2: LNHDA, SQIVND (reference sequence). The V and J ends lost 1 base and 1 base, in that order; junction bases with no gene match: 14. Here the CDR3 reads CASSIVDLGTGGRNTEAFF. The DNA of the CDR3 is TGTGCCAGTAGTATAGTAGACTTGGGAACAGGGGGTAGGAACACTGAAGCTTTCTTT.

The chain has TRBV30 and TRBJ1-1, with TRBD1 as a possible D gene (5 bases). Germline V gives CDR1 GTSNPN, CDR2 SVGIG (reference sequence). The germline V and J ends were trimmed by 2 bases and 8 bases, with 9 bases remaining between them. CDR3 size: 11 residues. The CDR3 loop reads CAWSRKGEAFF. Written as DNA, the CDR3 is TGTGCCTGGAGTAGGAAGGGGGAAGCTTTCTTT. The variable domain in full, completed from reference TRBV30 and TRBJ1-1, reads SQTIHQWPATLVQPVGSPLSLECTVEGTSNPNLYWYRQAAGRGLQLLFYSVGIGQISSEVPQNLSASRPQDRQFILSSKKLLLSDSGFYLCAWSRKGEAFFGQGTRLTVV.

This chain joins TRBV19 and TRBJ2-3, with D maybe TRBD1 (6 bases). The CDR3 covers 16 residues. Germline values: CDR1 LNHDA, CDR2 SQIVND (reference sequence). V was clipped by 1 base and J by 7 bases, with 18 bases between them. The CDR3 spells CASSIGTGSFDHTQYF. DNA for the CDR3: TGTGCCAGTAGTATAGGTACAGGGAGCTTTGACCATACGCAGTATTTT. Using reference TRBV19 and TRBJ2-3 for the parts outside the CDR3, the full variable domain is DGGITQSPKYLFRKEGQNVTLSCEQNLNHDAMYWYRQDPGQGLRLIYYSQIVNDFQKGDIAEGYSVSREKKESFPLTVTSAQKNPTAFYLCASSIGTGSFDHTQYFGPGTRLTVL.

The chain recombines TRBV29-1 with TRBJ2-5, with D uncertain. Germline lookup yields CDR1 SQVTM and CDR2 ANQGSEA. This CDR3 has 15 residues. The V end lost 2 bases, the J end lost 7 bases, and 20 bases lay between the germline ends. The CDR3 reads CSVEPQTLRRGTQYF. CDR3 coding DNA: TGCAGCGTTGAACCCCAGACTCTCCGCCGCGGGACCCAGTACTTC.